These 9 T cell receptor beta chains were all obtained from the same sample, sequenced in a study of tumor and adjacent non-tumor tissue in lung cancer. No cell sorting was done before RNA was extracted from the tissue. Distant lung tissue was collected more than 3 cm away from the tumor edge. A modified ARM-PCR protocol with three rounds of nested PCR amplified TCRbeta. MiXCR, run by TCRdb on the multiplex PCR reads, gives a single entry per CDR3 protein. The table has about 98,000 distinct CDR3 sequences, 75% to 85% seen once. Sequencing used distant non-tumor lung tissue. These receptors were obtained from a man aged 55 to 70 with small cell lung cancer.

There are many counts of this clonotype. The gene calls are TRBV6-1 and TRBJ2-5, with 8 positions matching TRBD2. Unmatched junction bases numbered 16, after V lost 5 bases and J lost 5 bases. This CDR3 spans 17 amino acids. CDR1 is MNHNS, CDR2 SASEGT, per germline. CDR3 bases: TGTGCCAGCAGTTGGGGAACTAGCGGTACCCTGGGGGAGACCCAGTACTTC. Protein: CASSWGTSGTLGETQYF.

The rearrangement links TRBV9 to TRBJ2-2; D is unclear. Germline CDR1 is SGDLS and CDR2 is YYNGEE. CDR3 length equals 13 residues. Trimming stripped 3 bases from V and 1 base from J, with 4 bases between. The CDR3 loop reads CASSEGNTGELFF. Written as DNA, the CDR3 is TGTGCCAGCAGCGAGGGGAACACCGGGGAGCTGTTTTTT. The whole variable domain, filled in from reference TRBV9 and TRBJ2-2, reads DSGVTQTPKHLITATGQRVTLRCSPRSGDLSVYWYQQSLDQGLQFLIQYYNGEERAKGNILERFSAQQFPDLHSELNLSSLELGDSALYFCASSEGNTGELFFGEGSRLTVL.

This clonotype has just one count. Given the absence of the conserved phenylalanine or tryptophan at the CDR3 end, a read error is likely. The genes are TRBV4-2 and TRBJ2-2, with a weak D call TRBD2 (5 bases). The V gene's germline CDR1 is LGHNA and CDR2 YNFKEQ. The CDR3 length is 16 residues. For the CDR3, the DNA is TGTGCCAACAGCCAAAATCTGAGGGCCAACATCGGGGAGCTGTTTCTT. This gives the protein CANSQNLRANIGELFL.

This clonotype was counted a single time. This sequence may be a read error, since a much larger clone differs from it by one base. The CDR3: CANSAEGGGRNTGELFF. Written as DNA, the CDR3 is TGTGCCAACAGCGCCGAGGGGGGGGGCAGGAACACCGGGGAGCTGTTTTTT. The V gene is TRBV5-4, the J gene TRBJ2-2, with D possibly TRBD2 on 7 matching bases. The length of the CDR3 is 17 residues. Germline loops: CDR1 SGHNT, CDR2 YYREEE (reference sequence).

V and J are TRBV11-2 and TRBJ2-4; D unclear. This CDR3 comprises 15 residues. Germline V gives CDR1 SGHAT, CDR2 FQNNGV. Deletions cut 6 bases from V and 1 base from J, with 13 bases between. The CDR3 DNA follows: TGTGCCAGCAGTTTGGGCCGCCCCGCCAAAAACATTCAGTACTTC. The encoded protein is CASSLGRPAKNIQYF.

CDR3 loop: CSARAIKGTDTQYF. DNA of the CDR3: TGCAGTGCTAGAGCCATTAAGGGCACAGATACGCAGTATTTT. The rearrangement links TRBV20-1 to TRBJ2-3; D gene unclear. Germline CDR1 DFQATT, CDR2 SNEGSKA (reference sequence). The CDR3 is made up of 14 amino acids. Trimming stripped 1 base from V and 1 base from J, with 9 bases between.

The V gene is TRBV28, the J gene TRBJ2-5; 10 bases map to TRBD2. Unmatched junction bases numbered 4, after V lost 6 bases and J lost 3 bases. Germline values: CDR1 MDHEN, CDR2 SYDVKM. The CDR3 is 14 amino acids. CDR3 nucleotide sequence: TGTGCCAGCAGCCTAGCGGGAGTAAAAGAGACCCAGTACTTC. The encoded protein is CASSLAGVKETQYF.

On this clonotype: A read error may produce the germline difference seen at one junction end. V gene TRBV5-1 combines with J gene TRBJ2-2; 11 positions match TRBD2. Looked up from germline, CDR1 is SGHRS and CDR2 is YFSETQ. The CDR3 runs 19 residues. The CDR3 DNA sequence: TGCGCCAGCAGCTTGTCCGGTACTAGCGGGAGCAAGCACCCCGGGGAGCTATTTTTT. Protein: CASSLSGTSGSKHPGELFF.

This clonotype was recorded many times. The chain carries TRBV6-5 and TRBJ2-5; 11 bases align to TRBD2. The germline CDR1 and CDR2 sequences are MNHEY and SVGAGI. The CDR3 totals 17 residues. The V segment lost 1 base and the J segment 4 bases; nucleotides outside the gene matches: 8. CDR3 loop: CASSYFPGTSGPETQYF. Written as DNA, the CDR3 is TGTGCCAGCAGTTACTTCCCTGGGACTAGCGGCCCAGAGACCCAGTACTTC.